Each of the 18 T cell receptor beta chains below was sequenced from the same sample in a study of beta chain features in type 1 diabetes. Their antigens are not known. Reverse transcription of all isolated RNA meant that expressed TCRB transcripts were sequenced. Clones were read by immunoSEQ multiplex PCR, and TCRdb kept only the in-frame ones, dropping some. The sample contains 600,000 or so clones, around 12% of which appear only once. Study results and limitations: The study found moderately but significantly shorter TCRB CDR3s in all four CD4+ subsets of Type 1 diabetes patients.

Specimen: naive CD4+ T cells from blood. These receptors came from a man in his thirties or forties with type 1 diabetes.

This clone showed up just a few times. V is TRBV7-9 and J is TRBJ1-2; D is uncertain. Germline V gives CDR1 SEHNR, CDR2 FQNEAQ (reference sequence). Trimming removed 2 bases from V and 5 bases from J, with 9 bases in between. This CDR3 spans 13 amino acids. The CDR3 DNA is TGTGCCAGCAGCTTAATGGTGAAATATGGCTACACCTTC. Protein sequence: CASSLMVKYGYTF.

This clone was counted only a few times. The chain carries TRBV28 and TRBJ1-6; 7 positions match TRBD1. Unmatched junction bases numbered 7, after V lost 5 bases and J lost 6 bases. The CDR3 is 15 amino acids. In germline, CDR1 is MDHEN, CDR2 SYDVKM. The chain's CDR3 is CASSLTGNRNSPLHF. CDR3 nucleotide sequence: TGTGCCAGCAGTCTGACAGGGAACCGTAATTCACCCCTCCACTTT.

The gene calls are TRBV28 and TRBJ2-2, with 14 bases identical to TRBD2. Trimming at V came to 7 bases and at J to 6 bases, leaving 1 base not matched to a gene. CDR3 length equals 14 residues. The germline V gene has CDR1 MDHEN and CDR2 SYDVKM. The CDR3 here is CASMGLAGAGELFF. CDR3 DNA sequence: TGTGCCAGCATGGGACTAGCGGGGGCCGGGGAGCTGTTTTTT.

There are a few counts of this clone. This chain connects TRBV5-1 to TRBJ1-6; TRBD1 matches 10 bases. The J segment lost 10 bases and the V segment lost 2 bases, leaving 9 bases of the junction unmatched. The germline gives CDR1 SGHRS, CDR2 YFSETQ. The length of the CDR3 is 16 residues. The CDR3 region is CASSLHLDRGKSPLHF. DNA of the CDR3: TGCGCCAGCAGCTTACACCTGGACAGGGGGAAGTCACCCCTCCACTTT.

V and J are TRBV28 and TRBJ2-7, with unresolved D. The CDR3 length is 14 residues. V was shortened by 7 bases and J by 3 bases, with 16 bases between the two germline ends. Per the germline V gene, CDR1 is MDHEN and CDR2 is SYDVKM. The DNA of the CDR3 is TGTGCCAGCACCTTAGTTAATCCCTTCTACGAGCAGTACTTC. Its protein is CASTLVNPFYEQYF.

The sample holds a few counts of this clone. The CDR3 is CASAPQGAEQYF. In DNA form, the CDR3 reads TGTGCCAGCGCTCCCCAAGGGGCCGAGCAGTACTTC. The chain combines TRBV27 with TRBJ2-7; the D gene is possibly TRBD1 (5 bases). Trimming stripped 8 bases from V and 6 bases from J, with 14 bases between. The length of the CDR3 is 12 residues. CDR1 MNHEY and CDR2 SMNVEV come from the germline V gene (reference sequence).

The CDR3 sequence: CASSVRLGTSGADTQYF. CDR3 nucleotide sequence: TGTGCCAGCAGCGTACGACTTGGGACTAGCGGAGCAGATACGCAGTATTTT. The chain combines TRBV9 with TRBJ2-3; 11 nucleotides match TRBD2. The CDR3 has 17 amino acids. CDR1 is SGDLS and CDR2 is YYNGEE in the germline V gene. The V and J ends lost 1 base and 4 bases, in that order; junction bases with no gene match: 8.

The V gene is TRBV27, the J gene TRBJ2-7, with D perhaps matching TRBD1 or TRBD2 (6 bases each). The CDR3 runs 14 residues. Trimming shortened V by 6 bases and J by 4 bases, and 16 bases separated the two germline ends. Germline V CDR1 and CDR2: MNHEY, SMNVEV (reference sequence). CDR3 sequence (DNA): TGTGCCAGCAGCTGGGCGGGACAACCATACGAGCAGTACTTC. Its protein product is CASSWAGQPYEQYF.

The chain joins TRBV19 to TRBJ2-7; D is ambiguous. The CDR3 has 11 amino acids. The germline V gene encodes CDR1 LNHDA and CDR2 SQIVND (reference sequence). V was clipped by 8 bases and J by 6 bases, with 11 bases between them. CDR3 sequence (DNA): TGTGCCAGTTCAGCAGGAAGCGAGCAGTACTTC. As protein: CASSAGSEQYF.

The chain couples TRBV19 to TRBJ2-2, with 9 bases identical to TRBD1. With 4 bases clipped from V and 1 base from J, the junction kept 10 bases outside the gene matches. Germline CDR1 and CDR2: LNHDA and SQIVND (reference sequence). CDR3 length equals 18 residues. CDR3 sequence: CASSTPRDRALNTGELFF. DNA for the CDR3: TGTGCCAGTAGTACCCCCCGGGACAGGGCCCTGAACACCGGGGAGCTGTTTTTT.

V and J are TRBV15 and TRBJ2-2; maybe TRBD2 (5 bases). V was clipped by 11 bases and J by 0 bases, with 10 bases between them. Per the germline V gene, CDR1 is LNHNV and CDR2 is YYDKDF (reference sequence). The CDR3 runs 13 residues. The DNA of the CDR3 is TGTGCCGTGACGGACTCGAACACCGGGGAGCTGTTTTTT. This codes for CAVTDSNTGELFF.

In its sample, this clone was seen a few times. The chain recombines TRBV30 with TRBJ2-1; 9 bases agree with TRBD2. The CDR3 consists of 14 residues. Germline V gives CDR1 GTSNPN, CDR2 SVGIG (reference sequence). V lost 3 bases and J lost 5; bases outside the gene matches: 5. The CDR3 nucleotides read TGTGCCTGGAGGAAGGCGGGGGGGGACAATGAGCAGTTCTTC. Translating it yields CAWRKAGGDNEQFF. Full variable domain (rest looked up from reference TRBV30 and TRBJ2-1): SQTIHQWPATLVQPVGSPLSLECTVEGTSNPNLYWYRQAAGRGLQLLFYSVGIGQISSEVPQNLSASRPQDRQFILSSKKLLLSDSGFYLCAWRKAGGDNEQFFGPGTRLTVL.

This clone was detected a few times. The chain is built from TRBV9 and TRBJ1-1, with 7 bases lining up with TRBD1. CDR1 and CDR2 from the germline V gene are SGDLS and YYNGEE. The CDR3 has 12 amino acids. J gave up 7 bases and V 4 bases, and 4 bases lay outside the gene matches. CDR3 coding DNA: TGTGCCAGCAGCCCCTACAGGGGTGAAGCTTTCTTT. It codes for CASSPYRGEAFF.

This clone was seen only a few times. The chain's CDR3 is CASSRDDPSGTQYF. DNA for the CDR3: TGTGCCAGCAGCAGGGACGACCCTTCAGGGACCCAGTACTTC. V usage is TRBV7-9 and J usage is TRBJ2-5; D may be TRBD1 or TRBD2 (5 bases each). Germline assignment: CDR1 SEHNR and CDR2 FQNEAQ (reference sequence). The V gene lost 5 bases and the J gene lost 7 bases, with 17 bases spanning the gap. The CDR3 is 14 residues long.

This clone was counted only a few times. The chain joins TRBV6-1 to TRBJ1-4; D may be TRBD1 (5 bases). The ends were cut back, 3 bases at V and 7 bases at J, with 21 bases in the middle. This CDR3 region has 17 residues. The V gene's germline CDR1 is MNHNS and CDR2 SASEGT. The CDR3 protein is CASSEFSAGALSEKLFF. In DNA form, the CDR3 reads TGTGCCAGCAGTGAGTTCTCAGCCGGGGCCCTTTCTGAAAAACTGTTTTTT.

CDR3 loop: CASSFMGRDEQFF. DNA of the CDR3: TGTGCCAGCAGTTTTATGGGACGAGATGAGCAGTTCTTC. V gene TRBV28 combines with J gene TRBJ2-1, with D perhaps being TRBD1 or TRBD2 (5 bases each). From germline, CDR1 is MDHEN and CDR2 SYDVKM. V lost 3 bases and J lost 8, with 11 bases in between. The CDR3 is 13 residues long.

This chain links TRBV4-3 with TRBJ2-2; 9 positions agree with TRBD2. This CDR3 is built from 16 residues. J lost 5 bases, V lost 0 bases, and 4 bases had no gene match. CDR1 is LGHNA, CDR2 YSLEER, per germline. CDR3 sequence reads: CASSQEVTSGTGELFF. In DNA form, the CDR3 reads TGCGCCAGCAGCCAAGAGGTCACTAGCGGGACCGGGGAGCTGTTTTTT.

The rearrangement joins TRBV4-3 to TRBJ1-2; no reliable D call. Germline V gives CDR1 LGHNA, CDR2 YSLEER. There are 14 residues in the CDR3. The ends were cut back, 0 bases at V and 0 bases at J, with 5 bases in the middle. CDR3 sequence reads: CASSQDYTNYGYTF. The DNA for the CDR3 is TGCGCCAGCAGCCAAGATTATACTAACTATGGCTACACCTTC.